This TCR beta chain came from a study of OX40 agonist ivuxolimab in advanced cancers. General study findings and limits: With doses of 0.1-3.0 mg/kg, partial responders showed among the lowest clonal expansion.

For this clone: Its antigen is currently unknown.

Sequencing used immunoSEQ multiplex PCR; TCRdb keeps in-frame clones, though not all of them. Of 60,000 to 100,000 clones in the sample, around 94% were seen once. The V gene lost 4 bases and the J gene lost 2 bases, with 10 bases spanning the gap. The CDR3 loop spans 15 amino acids. Germline assignment: CDR1 SGDLS and CDR2 YYNGEE. The material sequenced was CD4+ or CD8+ T cells sorted from blood, taken in a trial of the OX40 agonist ivuxolimab. The clonotype was recovered from an adult with an advanced solid tumor such as melanoma, head and neck, liver or kidney cancer. The chain is built from TRBV9 and TRBJ1-6; the D gene is possibly TRBD1 (5 bases). The CDR3 region is CASSSGDAYNSPLHF. In DNA, the CDR3 is TGTGCCAGCAGCTCTGGGGACGCCTATAATTCACCCCTCCACTTT.